The subject of this entry is one T cell receptor (beta chain). Germline CDR1 and CDR2: MGHDK and SYGVNS. CDR3 size: 15 residues. Unmatched junction bases numbered 10, after V lost 8 bases and J lost 7 bases. These data originate in a study of Graves' ophthalmopathy and Graves' hyperthyroidism. RNA transcripts served as template for amplifying TCR beta CDR3 sequences. An initial RT-PCR round employing HTBI primers preceded a second-round multiplex PCR. TCRdb re-called the multiplex PCR reads through MiXCR, storing one row per CDR3 protein. Of 600,000 to 950,000 distinct CDR3 sequences listed, about 44% are singletons.

The sequencing input was peripheral blood. This receptor was identified in an adult man with Graves' ophthalmopathy. The chain has TRBV25-1 and TRBJ1-5; 11 nucleotides match TRBD1. The CDR3 DNA is TGTGCCAGCCGCTGGACAGGGGGCGCGGGGCAGCCCCAGCATTTT. It specifies CASRWTGGAGQPQHF. Filled out from reference TRBV25-1 and TRBJ1-5, the complete variable domain reads EADIYQTPRYLVIGTGKKITLECSQTMGHDKMYWYQQDPGMELHLIHYSYGVNSTEKGDLSSESTVSRIRTEHFPLTLESARPSHTSQYLCASRWTGGAGQPQHFGDGTRLSIL.